The 8 T cell receptor beta chains reported below all come from one sample, sequenced in a study of T cell responses to AZD1222 COVID-19 vaccine (dated by TCRdb to the early 2020s). The sample's time point label is to be understood as: baseline before first vaccination. Receptors were amplified or captured by the immunoSEQ multiplex PCR assay. TCRdb provides this immuneACCESS table in a form limited to in-frame rearrangements. Some clones are lacking; in checked studies, under half of them reflect an unresolved V gene, and why the rest are absent is not known. A total of about 150,000 clones appear in this sample, 94% of them only once. The ten biggest clones cover over 1% of the sample. The input for sequencing was peripheral blood, taken on day 0 of AZD1222 vaccination. The source is an adult in good health.

The chain has TRBV6-5 and TRBJ1-1, with D possibly matching TRBD1 (6 bases). Germline V gene data show CDR1 as MNHEY and CDR2 as SVGAGI. The CDR3 contains 13 residues. V gave up 7 bases and J gave up 10 bases, with 19 bases separating them. As DNA, the CDR3 is TGTGCCAGCAAGAGGGCAGGGGAGTTAGTAGCTTTCTTT. Translation: CASKRAGELVAFF.

The V and J genes are TRBV18 and TRBJ2-7; 8 bases map to TRBD1. The CDR3 runs to 14 residues. The V gene's germline CDR1 is KGHSH and CDR2 LQKENI. V lost 2 bases to trimming and J lost 8 bases; unmatched junction nucleotides: 8. The DNA of the CDR3 is TGTGCCAGCTCACCAGGACAGGGCAACGGACAGCAGTACGTC. Its translation: CASSPGQGNGQQYV.

The chain is built from TRBV4-2 and TRBJ2-3; 10 bases are a match to TRBD2. V lost 0 bases, J lost 0 bases, and 3 bases stayed unmatched. Germline V CDR1 and CDR2: LGHNA, YNFKEQ. The CDR3 totals 17 residues. This CDR3 reads CASSQDGAGGSTDTQYF. CDR3 bases: TGTGCCAGCAGCCAAGATGGAGCGGGGGGGAGCACAGATACGCAGTATTTT.

The chain uses TRBV7-2 and TRBJ1-5, with 8 bases aligning to TRBD1. The CDR3 runs 19 residues. Germline trimming cut 5 bases from V and 0 bases from J; bases unmatched to any gene: 15. Germline CDR1 is SGHTA and CDR2 is FQGNSA. CDR3 bases: TGTGCCAGCAGCCCGACTCCGGGACAGGTTCTTTATAGCAATCAGCCCCAGCATTTT. Translating it yields CASSPTPGQVLYSNQPQHF.

The chain carries TRBV10-3 and TRBJ2-3, with no clear D. Germline values: CDR1 ENHRY, CDR2 SYGVKD. The V end was cut by 4 bases, the J end by 1 base, with 6 bases between. The CDR3 spans 13 residues. CDR3 bases: TGTGCCATCAGTGTTCGGGGCACAGATACGCAGTATTTT. Translation gives CAISVRGTDTQYF.

The rearrangement joins TRBV19 to TRBJ1-4; 10 nucleotides align to TRBD1. The trim removed 4 bases at V and 7 bases at J, leaving 9 bases unmatched. The CDR3 spans 16 residues. Germline values: CDR1 LNHDA, CDR2 SQIVND (reference sequence). The CDR3 here is CASSSVRGQGVEKLFF. The CDR3 DNA reads as TGTGCCAGTAGTAGCGTTAGAGGACAGGGGGTTGAAAAACTGTTTTTT.

The gene calls are TRBV11-2 and TRBJ2-1; maybe TRBD1 (5 bases). CDR1 SGHAT and CDR2 FQNNGV come from the germline V gene. CDR3 length equals 15 residues. V was cut by 5 bases and J by 6 bases, with 17 bases left in between. The CDR3 nucleotides are TGTGCCAGCAGCCCGAGACCAGGGTACCGCAATGAGCAGTTCTTC. The encoded protein is CASSPRPGYRNEQFF.

The rearrangement joins TRBV4-1 to TRBJ1-1; D gene uncertain. Trimming shortened V by 1 base and J by 1 base, and 13 bases separated the two germline ends. CDR3 length equals 16 residues. The germline CDR1 and CDR2 sequences are MGHRA and YSYEKL. The CDR3 sequence is CASSQGGGRGNTEAFF. CDR3 nucleotides: TGCGCCAGCAGCCAAGGGGGAGGAAGAGGGAACACTGAAGCTTTCTTT.